This T cell receptor (beta chain) was retrieved from a study of control samples from healthy donors and cancer patients. V was clipped by 0 bases and J by 5 bases, with 12 bases between them. Germline values: CDR1 SGDLS, CDR2 YYNGEE. The CDR3 length is 14 residues. The data were produced by immunoSEQ multiplex PCR, yet TCRdb's version contains in-frame clones alone and is incomplete. The sample contains 130,000 or so clones, 90% of which appear only once. The clonotype comes from a man aged 40-49 years in good health. This chain joins TRBV9 and TRBJ2-7; D not certain. The material sequenced was blood. This CDR3 is CASSVDLVVHEQYF. CDR3 DNA sequence: TGTGCCAGCAGCGTAGATCTGGTGGTCCACGAGCAGTACTTC.